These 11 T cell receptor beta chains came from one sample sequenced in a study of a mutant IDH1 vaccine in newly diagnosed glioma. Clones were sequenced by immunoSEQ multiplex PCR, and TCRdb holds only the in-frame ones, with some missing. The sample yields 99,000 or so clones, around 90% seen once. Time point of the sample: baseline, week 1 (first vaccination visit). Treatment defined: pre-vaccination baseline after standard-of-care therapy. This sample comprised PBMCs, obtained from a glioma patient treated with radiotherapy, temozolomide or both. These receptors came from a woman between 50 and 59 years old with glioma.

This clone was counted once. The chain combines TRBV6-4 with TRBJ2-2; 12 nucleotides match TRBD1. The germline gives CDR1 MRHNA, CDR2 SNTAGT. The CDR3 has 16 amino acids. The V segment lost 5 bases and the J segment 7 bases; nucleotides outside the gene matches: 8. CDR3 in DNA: TGTGCCAGCAGTCCGGGACAGGGGGCCGGAGGCGGGGAGCTGTTTTTT. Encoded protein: CASSPGQGAGGGELFF.

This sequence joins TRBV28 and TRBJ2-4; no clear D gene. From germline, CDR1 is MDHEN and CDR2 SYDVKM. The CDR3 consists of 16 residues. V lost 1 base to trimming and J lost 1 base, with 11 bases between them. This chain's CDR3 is CASSLYEVRAKNIQYF. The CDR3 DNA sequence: TGTGCCAGCAGTTTATATGAGGTACGGGCCAAAAACATTCAGTACTTC. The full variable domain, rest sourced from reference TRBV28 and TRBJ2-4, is DVKVTQSSRYLVKRTGEKVFLECVQDMDHENMFWYRQDPGLGLRLIYFSYDVKMKEKGDIPEGYSVSREKKERFSLILESASTNQTSMYLCASSLYEVRAKNIQYFGAGTRLSVL.

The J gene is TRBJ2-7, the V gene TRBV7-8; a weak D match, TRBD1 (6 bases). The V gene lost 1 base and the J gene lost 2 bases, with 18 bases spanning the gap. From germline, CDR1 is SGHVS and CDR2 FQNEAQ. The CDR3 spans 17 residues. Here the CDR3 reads CASSLGAWGQRTYEQYF. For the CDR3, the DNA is TGTGCCAGCAGCTTAGGAGCCTGGGGGCAAAGAACCTACGAGCAGTACTTC.

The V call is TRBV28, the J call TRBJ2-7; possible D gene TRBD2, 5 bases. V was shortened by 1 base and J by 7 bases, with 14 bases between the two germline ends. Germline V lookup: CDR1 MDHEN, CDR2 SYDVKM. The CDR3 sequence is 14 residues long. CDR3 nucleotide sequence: TGTGCCAGCAGTTTATTGAGGGCCCGATGGGAGCAGTACTTC. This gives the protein CASSLLRARWEQYF.

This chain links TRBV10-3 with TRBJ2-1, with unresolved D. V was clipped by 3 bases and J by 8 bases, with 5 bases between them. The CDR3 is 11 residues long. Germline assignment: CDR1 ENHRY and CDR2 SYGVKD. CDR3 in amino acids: CAISEADEQFF. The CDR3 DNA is TGTGCCATCAGTGAAGCTGATGAGCAGTTCTTC.

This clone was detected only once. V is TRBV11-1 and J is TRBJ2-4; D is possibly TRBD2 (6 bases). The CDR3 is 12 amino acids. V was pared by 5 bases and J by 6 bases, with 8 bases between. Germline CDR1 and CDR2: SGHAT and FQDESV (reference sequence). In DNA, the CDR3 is TGTGCCAGCAGCCCGACTAGAAACATTCAGTACTTC. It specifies CASSPTRNIQYF.

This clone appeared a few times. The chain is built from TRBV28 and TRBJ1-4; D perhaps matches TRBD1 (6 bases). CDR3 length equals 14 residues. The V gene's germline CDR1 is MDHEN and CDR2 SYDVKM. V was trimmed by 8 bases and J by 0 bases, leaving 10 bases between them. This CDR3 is CASCTGSTNEKLFF. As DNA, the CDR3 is TGTGCCAGCTGTACAGGGTCAACTAATGAAAAACTGTTTTTT.

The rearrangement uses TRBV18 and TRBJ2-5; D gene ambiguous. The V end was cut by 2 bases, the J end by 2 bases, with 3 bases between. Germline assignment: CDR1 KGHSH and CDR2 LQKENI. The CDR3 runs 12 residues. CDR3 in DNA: TGTGCCAGCTCACCAGATCAAGAGACCCAGTACTTC. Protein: CASSPDQETQYF.

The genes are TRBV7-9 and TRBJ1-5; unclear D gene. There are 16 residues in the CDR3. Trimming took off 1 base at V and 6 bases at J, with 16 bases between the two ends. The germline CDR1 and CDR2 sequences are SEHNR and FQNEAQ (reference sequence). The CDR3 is CASSLGAFGMTQPQHF. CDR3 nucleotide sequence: TGTGCCAGCAGCTTAGGTGCCTTCGGGATGACTCAGCCCCAGCATTTT.

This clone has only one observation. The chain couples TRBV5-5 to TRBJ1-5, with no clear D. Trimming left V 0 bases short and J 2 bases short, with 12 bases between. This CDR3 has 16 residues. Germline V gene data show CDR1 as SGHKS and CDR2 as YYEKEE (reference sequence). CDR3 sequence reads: CASSLGVLEGNQPQHF. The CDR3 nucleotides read TGTGCCAGCAGCTTGGGGGTCTTAGAGGGCAATCAGCCCCAGCATTTT.

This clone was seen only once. DNA of the CDR3: TGTGCCAGCAGCTTAAACGTGGGGGAGGGCAACTATGGCTACACCTTC. Its translation: CASSLNVGEGNYGYTF. The chain combines TRBV7-3 with TRBJ1-2; TRBD1 might be the D (5 bases). In germline, CDR1 is SGHTA, CDR2 FQGTGA. The germline V and J ends were trimmed by 1 base and 2 bases, with 14 bases remaining between them. CDR3 length: 16 amino acids.